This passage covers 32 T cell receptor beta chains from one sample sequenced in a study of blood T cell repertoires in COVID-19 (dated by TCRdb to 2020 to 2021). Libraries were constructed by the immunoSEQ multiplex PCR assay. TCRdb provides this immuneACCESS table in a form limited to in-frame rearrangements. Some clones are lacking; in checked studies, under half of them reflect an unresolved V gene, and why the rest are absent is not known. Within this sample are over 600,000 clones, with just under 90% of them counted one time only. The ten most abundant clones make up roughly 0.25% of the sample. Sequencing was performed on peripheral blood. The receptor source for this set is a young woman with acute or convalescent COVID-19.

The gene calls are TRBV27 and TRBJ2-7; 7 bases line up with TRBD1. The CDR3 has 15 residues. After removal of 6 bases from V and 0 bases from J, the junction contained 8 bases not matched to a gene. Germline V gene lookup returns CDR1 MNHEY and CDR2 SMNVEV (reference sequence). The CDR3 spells CASRVTGSSSYEQYF. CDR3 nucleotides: TGTGCCAGCAGGGTGACAGGGTCAAGCTCCTACGAGCAGTACTTC.

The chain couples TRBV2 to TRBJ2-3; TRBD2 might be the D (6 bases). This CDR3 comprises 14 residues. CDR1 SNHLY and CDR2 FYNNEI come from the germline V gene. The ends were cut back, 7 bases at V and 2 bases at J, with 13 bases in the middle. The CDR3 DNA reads TGTGCCAGCAATCCGGAGGGGAACACAGATACGCAGTATTTT. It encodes CASNPEGNTDTQYF.

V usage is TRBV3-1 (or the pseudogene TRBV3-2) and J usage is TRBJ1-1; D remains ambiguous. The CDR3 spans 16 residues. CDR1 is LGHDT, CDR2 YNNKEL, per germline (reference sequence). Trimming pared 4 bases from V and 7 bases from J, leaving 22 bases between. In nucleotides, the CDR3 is TGTGCCAGCAGCCCCCAGCCCAAACAGATCGAATGTGAAGCTTTCTTT. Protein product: CASSPQPKQIECEAFF.

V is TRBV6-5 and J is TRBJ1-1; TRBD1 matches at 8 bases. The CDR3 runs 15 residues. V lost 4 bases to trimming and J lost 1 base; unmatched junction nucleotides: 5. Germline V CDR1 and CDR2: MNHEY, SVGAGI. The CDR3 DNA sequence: TGTGCCAGCAGTTCCGCTGGGACAGGGAACACTGAAGCTTTCTTT. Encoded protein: CASSSAGTGNTEAFF.

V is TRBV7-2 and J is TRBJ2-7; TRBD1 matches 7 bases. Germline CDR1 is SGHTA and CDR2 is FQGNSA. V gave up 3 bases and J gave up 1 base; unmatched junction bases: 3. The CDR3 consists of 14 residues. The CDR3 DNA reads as TGTGCCAGCAGCTTGGGACAGCCTTCCTACGAGCAGTACTTC. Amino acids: CASSLGQPSYEQYF.

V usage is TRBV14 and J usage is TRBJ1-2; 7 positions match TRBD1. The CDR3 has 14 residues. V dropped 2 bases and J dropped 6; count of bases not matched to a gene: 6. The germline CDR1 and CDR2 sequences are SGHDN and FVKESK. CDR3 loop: CASSQRDSVNGYTF. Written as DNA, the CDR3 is TGTGCCAGCAGCCAAAGGGACAGCGTCAATGGCTACACCTTC.

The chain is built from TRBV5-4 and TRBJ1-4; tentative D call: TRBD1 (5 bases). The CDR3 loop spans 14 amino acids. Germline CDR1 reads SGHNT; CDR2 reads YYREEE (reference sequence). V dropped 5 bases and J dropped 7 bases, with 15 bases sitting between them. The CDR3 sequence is CASRSRQGSEKLFF. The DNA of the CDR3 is TGTGCCAGCAGGTCTCGGCAGGGTAGTGAAAAACTGTTTTTT.

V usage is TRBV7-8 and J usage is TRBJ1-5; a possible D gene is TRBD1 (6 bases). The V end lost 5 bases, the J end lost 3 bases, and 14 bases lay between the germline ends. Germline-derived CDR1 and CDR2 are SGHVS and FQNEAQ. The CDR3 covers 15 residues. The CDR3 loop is CASSPRQGFNQPQHF. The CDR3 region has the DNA TGTGCCAGCAGCCCCCGCCAGGGGTTCAATCAGCCCCAGCATTTT.

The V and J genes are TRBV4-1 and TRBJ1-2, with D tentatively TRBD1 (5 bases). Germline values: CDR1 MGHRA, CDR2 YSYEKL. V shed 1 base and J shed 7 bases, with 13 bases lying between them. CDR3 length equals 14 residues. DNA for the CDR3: TGCGCCAGCAGCCAAGGATACAGGTCCGTTGGCTACACCTTC. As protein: CASSQGYRSVGYTF.

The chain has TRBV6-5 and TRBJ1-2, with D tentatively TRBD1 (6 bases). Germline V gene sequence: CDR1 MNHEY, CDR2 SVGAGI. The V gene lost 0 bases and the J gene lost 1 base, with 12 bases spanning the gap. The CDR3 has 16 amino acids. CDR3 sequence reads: CASSYSITGFNYGYTF. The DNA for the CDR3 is TGTGCCAGCAGTTACTCGATTACAGGGTTTAACTATGGCTACACCTTC.

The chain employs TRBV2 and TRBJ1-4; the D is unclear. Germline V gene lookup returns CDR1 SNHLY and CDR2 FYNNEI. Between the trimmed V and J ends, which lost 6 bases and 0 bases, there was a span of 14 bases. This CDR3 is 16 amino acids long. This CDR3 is CASRLGGRTTNEKLFF. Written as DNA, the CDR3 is TGTGCCAGCAGATTGGGCGGGAGGACAACTAATGAAAAACTGTTTTTT.

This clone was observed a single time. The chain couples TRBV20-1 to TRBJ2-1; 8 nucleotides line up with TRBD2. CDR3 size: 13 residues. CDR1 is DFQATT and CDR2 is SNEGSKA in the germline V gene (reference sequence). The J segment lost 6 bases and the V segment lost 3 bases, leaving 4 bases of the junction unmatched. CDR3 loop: CSASSGAVNEQFF. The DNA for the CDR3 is TGCAGTGCTAGTAGCGGGGCTGTCAATGAGCAGTTCTTC.

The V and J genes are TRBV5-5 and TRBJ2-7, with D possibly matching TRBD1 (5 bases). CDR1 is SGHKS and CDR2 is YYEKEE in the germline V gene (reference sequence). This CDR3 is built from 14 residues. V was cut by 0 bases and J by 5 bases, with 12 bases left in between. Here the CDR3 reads CASSLDAGSHEQYF. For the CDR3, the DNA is TGTGCCAGCAGCTTGGACGCAGGGTCCCACGAGCAGTACTTC.

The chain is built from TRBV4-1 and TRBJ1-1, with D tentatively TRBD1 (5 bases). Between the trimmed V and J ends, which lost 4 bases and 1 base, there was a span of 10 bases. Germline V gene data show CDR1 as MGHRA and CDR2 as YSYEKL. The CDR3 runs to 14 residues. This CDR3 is CASSLQEQNTEAFF. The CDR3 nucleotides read TGCGCCAGCAGCCTACAGGAACAGAACACTGAAGCTTTCTTT.

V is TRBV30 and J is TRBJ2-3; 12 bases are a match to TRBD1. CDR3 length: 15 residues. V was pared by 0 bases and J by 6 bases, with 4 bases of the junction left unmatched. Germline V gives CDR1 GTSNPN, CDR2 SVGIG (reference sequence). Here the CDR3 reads CAWSVGTGGEDTQYF. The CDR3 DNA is TGTGCCTGGAGTGTGGGGACAGGGGGCGAGGATACGCAGTATTTT.

Here the CDR3 DNA reads TGTGCCAGCAGTGAAAATTTGCGGGCGAAAGTAGGCTCCTATAATTCACCCCTCCACTTT. Translating it yields CASSENLRAKVGSYNSPLHF. The chain links TRBV2 to TRBJ1-6; D gene uncertain. The V gene's germline CDR1 is SNHLY and CDR2 FYNNEI. V was pared by 2 bases and J by 0 bases, with 20 bases between. This CDR3 spans 20 amino acids.

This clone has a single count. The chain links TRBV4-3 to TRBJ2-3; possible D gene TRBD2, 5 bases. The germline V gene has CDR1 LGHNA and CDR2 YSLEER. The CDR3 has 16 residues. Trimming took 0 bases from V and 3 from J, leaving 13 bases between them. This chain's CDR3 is CASSQDGQTGTDTQYF. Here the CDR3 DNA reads TGCGCCAGCAGCCAAGATGGGCAGACGGGGACAGATACGCAGTATTTT.

The CDR3 DNA sequence: TGTGCCATCAGTGAGTCGATGAAGGGAGGAGGGGAAAAACTGTTTTTT. It yields the protein CAISESMKGGGEKLFF. The V and J genes are TRBV10-3 and TRBJ1-4; D unresolved. The CDR3 contains 16 residues. Looked up from germline, CDR1 is ENHRY and CDR2 is SYGVKD. V lost 0 bases and J lost 8, with 16 bases in between.

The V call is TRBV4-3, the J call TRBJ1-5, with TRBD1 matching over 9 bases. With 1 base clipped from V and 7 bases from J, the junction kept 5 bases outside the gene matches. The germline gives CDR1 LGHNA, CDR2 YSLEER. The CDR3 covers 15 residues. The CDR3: CASSQAQGAAQPQHF. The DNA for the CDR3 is TGCGCCAGCAGCCAAGCACAGGGGGCGGCCCAGCCCCAGCATTTT.

CDR3 amino acids: CASSASRDRVSYEQYF. The CDR3 coding sequence is TGCGCCAGCAGCGCCTCCCGGGACAGGGTCTCCTACGAGCAGTACTTC. V is TRBV5-1 and J is TRBJ2-7; 9 bases agree with TRBD1. Germline V lookup: CDR1 SGHRS, CDR2 YFSETQ. V dropped 4 bases and J dropped 0; count of bases not matched to a gene: 8. This CDR3 is 16 amino acids long.

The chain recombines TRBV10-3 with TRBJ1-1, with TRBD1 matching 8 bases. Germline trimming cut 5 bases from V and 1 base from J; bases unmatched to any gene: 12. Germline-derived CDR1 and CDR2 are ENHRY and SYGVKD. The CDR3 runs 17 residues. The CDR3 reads CAISRTGPLNTNTEAFF. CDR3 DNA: TGTGCCATCAGTCGGACAGGGCCCCTTAATACGAACACTGAAGCTTTCTTT.

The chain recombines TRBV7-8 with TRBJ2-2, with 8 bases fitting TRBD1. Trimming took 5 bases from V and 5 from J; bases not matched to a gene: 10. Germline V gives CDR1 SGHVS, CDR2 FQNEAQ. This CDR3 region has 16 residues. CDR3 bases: TGTGCCAGCAGCCCTTGGGACAGGAAAGAAACCGGGGAGCTGTTTTTT. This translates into CASSPWDRKETGELFF.

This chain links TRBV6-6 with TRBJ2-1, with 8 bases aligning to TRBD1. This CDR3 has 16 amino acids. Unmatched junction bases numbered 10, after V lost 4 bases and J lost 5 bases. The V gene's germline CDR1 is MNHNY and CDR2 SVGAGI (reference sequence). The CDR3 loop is CASSLGQAAPDNEQFF. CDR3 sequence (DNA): TGTGCCAGCAGTTTGGGACAGGCCGCCCCCGACAATGAGCAGTTCTTC.

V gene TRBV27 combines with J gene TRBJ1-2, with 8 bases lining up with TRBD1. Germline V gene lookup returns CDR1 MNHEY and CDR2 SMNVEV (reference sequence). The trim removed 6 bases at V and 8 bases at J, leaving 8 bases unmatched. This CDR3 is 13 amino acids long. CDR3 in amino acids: CASRAQGARGYTF. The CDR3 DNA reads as TGTGCCAGCAGGGCTCAGGGGGCGCGGGGCTACACCTTC.

CDR3 nucleotide sequence: TGTGCCAGCAGCCAAGATATGGGACAGGGACATGGCTACACCTTC. It codes for CASSQDMGQGHGYTF. This sequence joins TRBV3-1 (or the pseudogene TRBV3-2) and TRBJ1-2; 9 nucleotides line up with TRBD1. Trimming removed 0 bases from V and 6 bases from J; junction bases left unmatched: 5. CDR3 length: 15 residues. The V gene's germline CDR1 is LGHDT and CDR2 YNNKEL (reference sequence).

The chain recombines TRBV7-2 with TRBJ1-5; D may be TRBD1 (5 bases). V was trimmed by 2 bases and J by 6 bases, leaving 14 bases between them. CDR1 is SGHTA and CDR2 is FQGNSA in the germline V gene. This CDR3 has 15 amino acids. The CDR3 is CASSLRGAGGQPQHF. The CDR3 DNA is TGTGCCAGCAGCTTACGAGGGGCGGGGGGTCAGCCCCAGCATTTT. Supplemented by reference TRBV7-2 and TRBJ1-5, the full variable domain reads GAGVSQSPSNKVTEKGKDVELRCDPISGHTALYWYRQSLGQGLEFLIYFQGNSAPDKSGLPSDRFSAERTGGSVSTLTIQRTQQEDSAVYLCASSLRGAGGQPQHFGDGTRLSIL.

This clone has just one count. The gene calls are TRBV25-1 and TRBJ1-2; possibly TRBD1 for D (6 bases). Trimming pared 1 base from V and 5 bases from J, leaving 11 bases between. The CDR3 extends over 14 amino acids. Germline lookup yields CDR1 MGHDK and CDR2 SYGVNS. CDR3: CASSELGTGYGYTF. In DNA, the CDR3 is TGTGCCAGCAGTGAATTGGGTACAGGGTATGGCTACACCTTC.

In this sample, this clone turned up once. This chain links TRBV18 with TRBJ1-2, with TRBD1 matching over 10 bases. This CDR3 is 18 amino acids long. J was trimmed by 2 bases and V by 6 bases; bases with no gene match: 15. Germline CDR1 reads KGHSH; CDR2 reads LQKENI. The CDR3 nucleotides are TGTGCCAGCTCCCTCACTGGGGACAGGGGCGTCTCCAACTATGGCTACACCTTC. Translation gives CASSLTGDRGVSNYGYTF. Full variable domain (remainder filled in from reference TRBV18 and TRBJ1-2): NAGVMQNPRHLVRRRGQEARLRCSPMKGHSHVYWYRQLPEEGLKFMVYLQKENIIDESGMPKERFSAEFPKEGPSILRIQQVVRGDSAAYFCASSLTGDRGVSNYGYTFGSGTRLTVV.

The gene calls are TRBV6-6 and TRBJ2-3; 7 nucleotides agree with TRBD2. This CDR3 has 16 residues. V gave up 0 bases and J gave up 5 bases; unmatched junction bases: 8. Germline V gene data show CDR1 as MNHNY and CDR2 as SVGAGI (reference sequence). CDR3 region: CASSYSIFLAVDTQYF. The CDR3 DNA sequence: TGTGCCAGCAGTTACTCGATTTTTCTAGCGGTAGATACGCAGTATTTT.

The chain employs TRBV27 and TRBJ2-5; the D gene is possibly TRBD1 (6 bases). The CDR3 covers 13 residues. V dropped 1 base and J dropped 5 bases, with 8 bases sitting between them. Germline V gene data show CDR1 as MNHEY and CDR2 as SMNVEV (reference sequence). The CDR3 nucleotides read TGTGCCAGCAGTTTATTGGACAGTGAGACCCAGTACTTC. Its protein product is CASSLLDSETQYF.

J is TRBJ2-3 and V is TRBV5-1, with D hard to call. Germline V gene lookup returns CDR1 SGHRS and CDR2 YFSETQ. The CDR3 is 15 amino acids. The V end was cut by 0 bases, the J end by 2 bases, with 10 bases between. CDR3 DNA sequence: TGCGCCAGCAGCTTGGTGGGCAGACCCACAGATACGCAGTATTTT. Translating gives CASSLVGRPTDTQYF.

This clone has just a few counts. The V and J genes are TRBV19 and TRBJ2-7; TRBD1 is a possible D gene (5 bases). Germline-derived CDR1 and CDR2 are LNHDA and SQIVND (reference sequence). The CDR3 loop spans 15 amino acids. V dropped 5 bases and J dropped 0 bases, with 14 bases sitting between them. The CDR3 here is CASSSQDDSSYEQYF. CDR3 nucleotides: TGTGCCAGTAGTTCCCAAGACGACAGCTCCTACGAGCAGTACTTC. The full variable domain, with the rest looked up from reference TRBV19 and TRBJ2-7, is DGGITQSPKYLFRKEGQNVTLSCEQNLNHDAMYWYRQDPGQGLRLIYYSQIVNDFQKGDIAEGYSVSREKKESFPLTVTSAQKNPTAFYLCASSSQDDSSYEQYFGPGTRLTVT.